Listed below are T cell receptor beta chains from one sample, sequenced in a study of T cell responses to AZD1222 COVID-19 vaccine. The repertoire was sequenced with immunoSEQ multiplex PCR; TCRdb's copy has only in-frame clones and lacks some. The table lists about 150,000 clones, roughly 90% of them singletons, with more than 1.4% in the top ten. Material: peripheral blood, obtained on day 0 of AZD1222 vaccination. These receptors came from an adult in good health. The CDR3 runs from the conserved cysteine through the conserved F or W. Each record gives: CDR3 length, V gene, CDR3 protein.

13 TRBV19 CASSPGGMRAQHF
15 TRBV9 CASSVDDRGNTEAFF
13 TRBV27 CASSSRQSYGYTF
13 TRBV2 CASSEESWDEQFF
13 TRBV6-5 CASSQGLNSPLHF
15 TRBV5-4 CAFLRVRVSYNEQFF
15 TRBV4-3 CASSQDLSSGNTIYF
15 TRBV5-1 CASSLGQGANQPQHF
16 TRBV5-1 CASRRELAGRTDTQYF
17 TRBV5-1 CASSSGQGARSDTEAFF
17 TRBV28 CASSLPQKGANTGELFF
13 TRBV5-4 CASSFGGATEAFF
13 TRBV7-2 CASSLLRADTQYF
14 TRBV2 CASSSGSTNEKLFF
18 TRBV15 CATSRDLGRHATNEKLFF
13 TRBV10-2 CASSGDSTYEQYF
14 TRBV11-2 CASSLRGSNTEAFF
14 TRBV4-2 CASTRQGYGTEAFF
12 TRBV7-9 CASSLDWQPQHF
13 TRBV5-1 CASSLARGAEAFF
16 TRBV5-6 CASSLRGFVPNYGYTF
16 TRBV7-8 CASSLARPGGNTEAFF
14 TRBV6-5 CASGRSSYNSPLHF
15 TRBV7-2 CASSLEIGWGQPQHF
12 TRBV21-1 CASQGGGQPQHF
12 TRBV7-2 CASSPTAYEQYF
15 TRBV5-6 CASSFSTGWAGELFF
15 TRBV7-2 CASSRSGANTGELFF
14 TRBV3-1/TRBV3-2 CASSPINSNQPQHF
14 TRBV7-9 CASSPGIGNEKLFF
16 TRBV6-5 CASSYSVRDSTDTQYF
14 TRBV24-1 CATSDPGGNQPQHF
16 TRBV11-2 CASSFAAGGTNYGYTF
11 TRBV12-3/TRBV12-4 CASQVNTEAFF
16 TRBV4-2 CASSQGKGGEWEKLFF
18 TRBV7-8 CASSRLGVSGGSTGELFF
15 TRBV20-1 CSASSGEVSKYEQYF
12 TRBV25-1 CASSAEGLRQFF
14 TRBV7-3 CASSWGDTGNTIYF
16 TRBV7-2 CASREPSGGYHNEQFF
16 TRBV7-2 CASSALGTQRGNTIYF
14 TRBV3-1/TRBV3-2 CASSQPGTTDTQYF
16 TRBV18 CASSPGTAIAKNIQYF
14 TRBV9 CASSVDHEPYEQYF
13 TRBV19 CASRDRGLKGYTF
13 TRBV9 CASSVALAATQYF
15 TRBV7-3 CASNLGGGKDTEAFF
17 TRBV7-8 CASSLGGTSGMTGELFF
15 TRBV5-6 CASSLGSVKGEKLFF
13 TRBV12-3/TRBV12-4 CASSLIGTDTQYF
13 TRBV3-1/TRBV3-2 CASSQGEGLGYTF
16 TRBV15 CATSRGTGASTDTQYF
15 TRBV28 CASSIPGTGTGELFF
13 TRBV12-5 CASGLDRSNEQFF
13 TRBV18 CASQRTGGTEAFF